This T cell receptor beta chain came from a study of T cells in Graves' hyperthyroidism and ophthalmopathy. Across the study: Staff took peripheral blood when the initial diagnosis was made, before any treatment began.

For the diagnoses, clinical symptoms, serum thyroxine and TRAb, thyroid ultrasound and orbital computed tomography were used. PBMCs were derived from roughly 10 ml fresh peripheral blood. Germline lookup yields CDR1 MDHEN and CDR2 SYDVKM. Trimming shortened V by 7 bases and J by 2 bases, and 9 bases separated the two germline ends. The length of the CDR3 is 12 residues. This clonotype turned up a few times. Its antigen is undetermined. Study-level results: Blood also contained most expanded thyroid clonotypes above 0.001.

Amplification of TCR beta CDR3 regions was performed using RNA transcripts as template. The HTBI set primed first-round TCR CDR3 RT-PCR. TCRdb fed the multiplex PCR reads into MiXCR, producing one record per CDR3 protein. This table holds fewer than 400,000 distinct CDR3 sequences, around 25% found once. The chain links TRBV28 to TRBJ2-7; D is undetermined. The TCR comes from a man in his fifties with Graves' hyperthyroidism. The source material was blood. CDR3 loop: CASTRPPYEQYF. CDR3 bases: TGTGCCAGCACCCGACCCCCCTACGAGCAGTACTTC. The variable domain in full, completed from reference TRBV28 and TRBJ2-7, reads DVKVTQSSRYLVKRTGEKVFLECVQDMDHENMFWYRQDPGLGLRLIYFSYDVKMKEKGDIPEGYSVSREKKERFSLILESASTNQTSMYLCASTRPPYEQYFGPGTRLTVT.